This T cell receptor (beta chain) was recorded in a study of blood T cell repertoires in COVID-19 (dated by TCRdb to between 2020 and 2021). Background on the whole study: Samples from collaborators originated in the United States, Italy and Spain and spanned both the acute and convalescent phases of COVID-19. The prospective study material was composed of cDNA or gDNA derived from T cells, B-cell-depleted T cells, or PBMCs. The dataset comprised deeply sampled blood TCRbeta repertoires from subjects exposed to, actively infected with, or recovered from COVID-19. The repertoires were released in a freely available public database intended as a resource for research on the immune response to SARS-CoV-2. Samples came from the ongoing ImmuneRACE study (first 160 participants) plus 1,254 subjects from 6 global collaborators. Nearly every sample came with metadata listing a de-identified subject ID, COVID-19 status, age in years and sex. Where available, HLA class I and class II types were obtained from metadata supplied by the sample provider rather than from assay-based typing.

What the study reported, not specific to this receptor: Clinical and demographic metadata were provided uncurated, with the amount varying by source and participant.

As to this clone: No cognate antigen has been identified for it. No clone much larger than this one lies a single base away; base qualities are absent.

The collaborating institutions used their own protocols to collect whole blood in K2EDTA tubes. For TCRbeta analysis, collaborator samples were shipped as frozen whole blood, as isolated PBMCs, or as DNA extracted from either sample type. TCRbeta CDR3 regions were amplified from genomic DNA by means of the immunoSEQ Assay, a bias-controlled multiplex PCR. As for how the authors treated the data: Within the assay, amplification of reference gene primers was used to estimate how many nucleated cells each sample contained. To quantify the absolute abundance of each unique TCRbeta CDR3 rearrangement, sequence reads were collapsed and filtered. For each sample, productive Simpson clonality was calculated as the square root of Simpson's diversity index across productive rearrangements. This immuneACCESS table, as held by TCRdb, lists in-frame sequences with V and J called but not all clones. Of the missing ones, under half trace to an unresolved V gene in checked studies; the others have no known cause. V and J calls and clone size come straight from that table; D and trimming were deduced from the DNA. The sample table contains about 45,000 clones; only one count was recorded for 90% of them. The ten largest make up roughly 19% of the sample.

Compared with germline, V lacks 4 bases and J lacks 0 bases; bases without a gene match: 11. The CDR3 goes from the cysteine to the phenylalanine over 17 residues. Only the CDR3 region is kept as DNA, spanning 51 bases read in frame from base 1. The germline V gene provides CDR1 MDHEN and CDR2 SYDVKM. The chain was built from TRBV28 and TRBJ2-7; TRBD1 aligns with 8 central bases. The origin of this receptor is a man aged 70-80 years with active COVID-19. The sequenced sample consisted of peripheral blood. For the CDR3, the sequence is CASSSDRGRTPSYEQYF. At the DNA level, the sequence is TGTGCCAGCAGTTCCGACAGGGGCCGCACCCCCTCCTACGAGCAGTACTTC. Full variable domain (CDR3 extended with the reference TRBV28 and TRBJ2-7 proteins): DVKVTQSSRYLVKRTGEKVFLECVQDMDHENMFWYRQDPGLGLRLIYFSYDVKMKEKGDIPEGYSVSREKKERFSLILESASTNQTSMYLCASSSDRGRTPSYEQYFGPGTRLTVT.